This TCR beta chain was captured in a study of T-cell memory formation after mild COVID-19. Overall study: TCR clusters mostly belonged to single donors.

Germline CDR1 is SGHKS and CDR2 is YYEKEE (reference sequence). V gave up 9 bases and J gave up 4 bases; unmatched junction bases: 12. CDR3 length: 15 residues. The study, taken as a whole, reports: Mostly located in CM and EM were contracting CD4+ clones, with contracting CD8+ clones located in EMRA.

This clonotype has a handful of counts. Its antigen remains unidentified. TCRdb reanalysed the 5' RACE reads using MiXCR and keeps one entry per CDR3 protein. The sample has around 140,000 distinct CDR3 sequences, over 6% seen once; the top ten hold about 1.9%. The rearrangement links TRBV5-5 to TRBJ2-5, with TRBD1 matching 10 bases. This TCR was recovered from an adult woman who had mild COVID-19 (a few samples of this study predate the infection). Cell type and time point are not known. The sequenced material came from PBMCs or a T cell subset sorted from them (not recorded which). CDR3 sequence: CATQTGTGASETQYF. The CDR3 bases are TGTGCCACCCAAACCGGGACAGGGGCTTCAGAGACCCAGTACTTC. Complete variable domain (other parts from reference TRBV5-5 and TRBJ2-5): DAGVTQSPTHLIKTRGQQVTLRCSPISGHKSVSWYQQVLGQGPQFIFQYYEKEERGRGNFPDRFSARQFPNYSSELNVNALLLGDSALYLCATQTGTGASETQYFGPGTRLLVL.